A selection of T cell receptor beta chains follows, all from one sample in a study of human T cells and chemical hapten exposure. TCRdb fed the RACE reads into MiXCR, producing one record per CDR3 protein. The sample has nearly 85,000 distinct CDR3 sequences, 11% seen once. The starting material was whole blood, obtained in connection with sensitization to the hapten diphenylcyclopropenone (DPC). These receptors were obtained from a man younger than 35 with alopecia areata. Some clones in this sample may be carry-over from other donors' samples. Each CDR3 is given with its conserved first and last residue. The order of the fields is J gene, V gene, clone size, D gene, CDR3 protein, CDR3 DNA. A D gene is named only where the DNA matches it firmly. A row's size may be missing; if present it is once, few, many or a size class.

TRBJ2-5,TRBV6-1,few,-,CASSERETQYF,TGTGCCAGCAGTGAACGAGAGACCCAGTACTTC
TRBJ2-3,TRBV28,few,-,CASSSQDTQYF,TGTGCCAGCAGTTCTCAAGATACGCAGTATTTT
TRBJ2-6,TRBV11-2,many,-,CASSLYGPLVLTF,TGTGCCAGCAGCTTATACGGGCCACTCGTCCTGACTTTC
TRBJ2-3,TRBV9,-,-,CASSGGGGTGTDTQYF,TGTGCCAGCAGCGGAGGTGGGGGGACTGGAACAGATACGCAGTATTTT
TRBJ2-5,TRBV9,few,-,CASSPTGLLQETQYF,TGTGCCAGCAGCCCTACGGGACTTCTCCAAGAGACCCAGTACTTC
TRBJ1-1,TRBV5-5,many,TRBD1,CASSHTGAEAFF,TGTGCCAGCAGTCATACAGGGGCTGAAGCTTTCTTT
TRBJ1-2,TRBV10-2,few,-,CAVRGKGYTF,TGCGCCGTCAGGGGAAAGGGCTACACCTTC
TRBJ2-3,TRBV28,-,TRBD1,CASSGQGVGTDTQYF,TGTGCCAGCAGTGGACAGGGGGTTGGCACAGATACGCAGTATTTT
TRBJ2-3,TRBV3-1,-,-,CASSQAGMAGDTQYF,TGTGCCAGCAGCCAAGCGGGGATGGCGGGAGATACGCAGTATTTT
TRBJ2-5,TRBV29-1,many,-,CSVAWRGQEWGQETQYF,TGCAGCGTAGCGTGGCGAGGTCAGGAGTGGGGACAAGAGACCCAGTACTTC
TRBJ1-1,TRBV5-1,-,-,CASSSRQAVDTEAFF,TGCGCCAGCAGCTCCCGACAGGCGGTGGACACTGAAGCTTTCTTT
TRBJ1-2,TRBV20-1,-,TRBD1,CSASRGLYGYTF,TGCAGTGCTAGCAGGGGGCTTTATGGCTACACCTTC
TRBJ1-5,TRBV20-1,-,TRBD1,CSALGQDLYSNQPQHF,TGCAGTGCTCTGGGACAGGACTTATATAGCAATCAGCCCCAGCATTTT
TRBJ2-5,TRBV3-1,-,-,CASSQFGQSLSETQYF,TGTGCCAGCAGCCAATTCGGACAGTCTCTTTCGGAGACCCAGTACTTC
TRBJ1-1,TRBV5-5,few,-,CASSRPPNTEAFF,TGTGCCAGCAGCAGACCCCCCAACACTGAAGCTTTCTTT
TRBJ1-1,TRBV6-2/TRBV6-3,-,TRBD1,CASTLDRVFTEAFF,TGTGCCAGCACCTTGGACAGGGTATTCACTGAAGCTTTCTTT
TRBJ1-1,TRBV6-5,-,TRBD1,CASSPPRQGRGLMNTEAFF,TGTGCCAGCAGCCCCCCCCGACAGGGGAGGGGGCTCATGAACACTGAAGCTTTCTTT
TRBJ1-1,TRBV3-1,many,-,CASSQDIGSTNTEAFF,TGTGCCAGCAGCCAAGATATCGGTTCTACGAACACTGAAGCTTTCTTT
TRBJ1-1,TRBV7-9,many,TRBD1,CASSANIPDRKNTEAFF,TGTGCCAGCAGCGCTAACATCCCGGACAGGAAAAACACTGAAGCTTTCTTT
TRBJ1-5,TRBV6-2/TRBV6-3,-,-,CASSWGDRLGPQHF,TGTGCCAGCAGTTGGGGAGATAGGTTGGGACCCCAGCATTTT
TRBJ1-3,TRBV29-1,few,TRBD1,CSVQDRTNTIYF,TGCAGCGTCCAGGACAGGACGAACACCATATATTTT
TRBJ1-2,TRBV10-3,-,-,CAIRGRETNYGYTF,TGTGCCATCAGAGGGCGGGAAACTAACTATGGCTACACCTTC
TRBJ1-5,TRBV21-1,once,-,CASSPSSPQHF,TGTGCCAGCAGCCCCTCATCGCCCCAGCATTTT
TRBJ2-7,TRBV6-6,many,-,CASRALDSAYEQYF,TGTGCCAGCAGAGCCCTCGACAGTGCCTACGAGCAGTACTTC
TRBJ1-1,TRBV6-2/TRBV6-3,many,-,CASRKEGTEAFF,TGTGCCAGCAGAAAGGAAGGCACTGAAGCTTTCTTT
TRBJ2-5,TRBV28,-,TRBD2,CASSSPGGRETQYF,TGTGCCAGCAGTTCTCCGGGGGGGAGGGAGACCCAGTACTTC
TRBJ2-1,TRBV10-2,few,TRBD2,CASRGLPPNHEQFF,TGCGCCAGCAGGGGACTACCTCCCAACCATGAGCAGTTCTTC
TRBJ2-3,TRBV2,many,-,CASAGTSSADTQYF,TGTGCCAGCGCCGGGACAAGTTCTGCAGATACGCAGTATTTT
TRBJ2-1,TRBV7-3,many,-,CASRSGGANYHNEQFF,TGTGCCAGCAGATCCGGGGGCGCTAACTACCACAATGAGCAGTTCTTC
TRBJ2-7,TRBV7-9,-,-,CASSLPRISRLSYEQYF,TGTGCCAGCAGCTTACCCCGTATCAGCAGGCTGTCCTACGAGCAGTACTTC
TRBJ2-1,TRBV7-2,many,TRBD1,CASSFSQGLGNEQFF,TGTGCCAGCAGCTTCTCACAGGGGCTGGGCAATGAGCAGTTCTTC
TRBJ2-5,TRBV28,once,TRBD1,CASRFSGGDETQYF,TGTGCCAGCAGATTTTCAGGGGGCGATGAGACCCAGTACTTC
TRBJ2-1,TRBV9,few,-,CASSVRVTTDEQFF,TGTGCCAGCAGCGTCAGGGTTACGACGGATGAGCAGTTCTTC
TRBJ2-7,TRBV29-1,-,-,CSVEDPWGSQYEQYF,TGCAGCGTTGAAGATCCGTGGGGGAGTCAATACGAGCAGTACTTC
TRBJ2-1,TRBV12-3/TRBV12-4,many,-,CASSQGLGVNEQFF,TGTGCCAGCAGTCAAGGGCTAGGGGTCAATGAGCAGTTCTTC
TRBJ2-1,TRBV10-1,few,-,CASSPRAGGLLNEQFF,TGCGCCAGCAGCCCCCGGGCTGGGGGTCTTCTCAATGAGCAGTTCTTC
TRBJ1-2,TRBV27,-,TRBD1,CASSSNAGTGRSGYTF,TGTGCCAGCAGTTCCAACGCCGGGACAGGGAGGTCTGGCTACACCTTC
TRBJ1-1,TRBV28,-,-,CASSLGGPNTEAFF,TGTGCCAGCAGTTTAGGGGGCCCGAACACTGAAGCTTTCTTT
TRBJ2-3,TRBV6-2/TRBV6-3,once,-,CASETRITDTQYF,TGTGCCAGCGAGACCCGTATCACAGATACGCAGTATTTT
TRBJ2-5,TRBV4-2,-,TRBD1,CASSQDYQDRGHETQYF,TGTGCCAGCAGCCAAGATTATCAGGACAGGGGGCATGAGACCCAGTACTTC
TRBJ2-3,TRBV7-2,-,TRBD1,CASSWTGETDTQYF,TGTGCCAGCAGCTGGACAGGGGAGACAGATACGCAGTATTTT
TRBJ1-5,TRBV11-2,many,-,CASSLEGRTNQPQHF,TGTGCCAGCAGCTTAGAAGGACGAACAAATCAGCCCCAGCATTTT
TRBJ2-7,TRBV4-3,-,-,CASSQDSSSYEQYF,TGCGCCAGCAGCCAAGATTCCAGCTCCTACGAGCAGTACTTC
TRBJ2-1,TRBV12-5,-,-,CARVPGTQSNEQFF,TGTGCTAGGGTCCCGGGTACCCAAAGCAATGAGCAGTTCTTC
TRBJ1-1,TRBV18,many,-,CASSPSLQSTEAFF,TGTGCCAGCTCCCCTTCCTTACAGTCCACTGAAGCTTTCTTT